These T cell receptor beta chains were read from a single sample in a study of blood T cell repertoires in COVID-19. The table came from immunoSEQ multiplex PCR; TCRdb's copy has only in-frame clones and leaves some out. The profile shows roughly 120,000 clones, about 74% of them singletons. The specimen sequenced was peripheral blood. The source is a man at least 80 years old with COVID-19, enrolled during active disease. Both conserved end residues are part of each CDR3. A D gene is named only where the DNA matches it firmly. Clone sizes are given selectively: once, few, many, or a class where the clone is expanded.

d_call	clone_size	v_call	j_call	cdr3_aa	cdr3_nt
.	.	TRBV12-3/TRBV12-4	TRBJ2-1	CASSFTRYNEQFF	TGTGCCAGCAGTTTCACCCGGTACAATGAGCAGTTCTTC
.	few	TRBV9	TRBJ2-3	CASSGLLGRVTDTQYF	TGTGCCAGCAGCGGACTACTAGGTCGGGTCACAGATACGCAGTATTTT
.	.	TRBV28	TRBJ1-2	CATGTQDGYTF	TGTGCCACCGGGACACAGGATGGCTACACCTTC
TRBD2	many	TRBV27	TRBJ2-5	CASSSTMGGETQYF	TGTGCCAGCAGTTCTACAATGGGGGGGGAGACCCAGTACTTC
.	.	TRBV9	TRBJ2-5	CASSVGIGAQETQYF	TGTGCCAGCAGCGTCGGTATAGGGGCGCAGGAGACCCAGTACTTC
.	once	TRBV9	TRBJ2-3	CASSVTALGADLPDTQYF	TGTGCCAGCAGCGTAACAGCCCTCGGAGCGGACCTGCCAGATACGCAGTATTTT
TRBD1	.	TRBV6-5	TRBJ1-5	CASSVRTGRNQPQHF	TGTGCCAGCAGCGTTAGGACAGGGAGAAATCAGCCCCAGCATTTT
.	.	TRBV28	TRBJ1-2	CASTPVGRGGYTF	TGTGCCAGCACCCCGGTGGGGCGAGGTGGCTACACCTTC
TRBD1	.	TRBV7-6	TRBJ1-6	CASSLAEGRGDSPLHF	TGTGCCAGCAGCTTAGCGGAGGGCAGGGGGGATTCACCCCTCCACTTT
.	few	TRBV5-6	TRBJ1-4	CATSRQLNEKLFF	TGTGCCACCTCAAGACAGCTTAATGAAAAACTGTTTTTT
.	.	TRBV14	TRBJ1-1	CASSQSSPEAFF	TGTGCCAGCAGCCAATCTAGTCCTGAAGCTTTCTTT
.	.	TRBV11-2	TRBJ1-1	CASSLTDTEAFF	TGTGCCAGCAGCTTGACAGACACTGAAGCTTTCTTT
.	.	TRBV7-2	TRBJ2-5	CASRFLEGQETQYF	TGTGCCAGCCGATTCCTGGAGGGCCAAGAGACCCAGTACTTC
.	.	TRBV27	TRBJ2-5	CASSLLGEETQYF	TGTGCCAGCAGTTTATTAGGGGAAGAGACCCAGTACTTC
.	.	TRBV10-3	TRBJ2-5	CAISEGGEETQYF	TGTGCCATCAGTGAAGGAGGGGAAGAGACCCAGTACTTC
TRBD1	.	TRBV6-1	TRBJ1-6	CASSGRTGSLGSPLHF	TGTGCCAGCAGTGGGCGGACAGGGTCCTTAGGGTCACCCCTCCACTTT
TRBD1	.	TRBV6-6	TRBJ2-1	CASSLGQGVYNEQFF	TGTGCCAGCAGTTTGGGACAGGGGGTCTACAATGAGCAGTTCTTC
TRBD2	.	TRBV24-1	TRBJ2-5	CATSSLGLAGDETQYF	TGTGCCACATCCTCCTTGGGACTAGCGGGAGACGAGACCCAGTACTTC
.	.	TRBV28	TRBJ2-7	CASSPDRTYSYEQYF	TGTGCCAGCAGCCCCGACAGAACCTACTCCTACGAGCAGTACTTC
.	.	TRBV5-4	TRBJ2-5	CASRARGMSAETQYF	TGTGCCAGCAGGGCTCGCGGGATGTCGGCCGAGACCCAGTACTTC
.	.	TRBV18	TRBJ2-7	CASSPTTRSREQYF	TGTGCCAGCTCACCTACGACAAGGTCTCGCGAGCAGTACTTC
.	.	TRBV12-3/TRBV12-4	TRBJ2-2	CASSPLVTGELFF	TGTGCCAGCAGCCCCCTAGTAACCGGGGAGCTGTTTTTT
.	.	TRBV5-6	TRBJ1-2	CASSPSGGRYGYTF	TGTGCCAGCAGCCCCTCGGGAGGGCGATATGGCTACACCTTC
TRBD2	.	TRBV18	TRBJ2-5	CASSPTSEKETQYF	TGTGCCAGCTCACCGACTAGCGAAAAAGAGACCCAGTACTTC